Following are 26 T cell receptor beta chains from one sample sequenced in a study of shared clonotypes between healthy human individuals. Data came from immunoSEQ multiplex PCR; TCRdb stores just in-frame clones and leaves some out. The data show about 490,000 clones, about 80% seen once. Input material: PBMCs. The receptors were gathered from a woman in her thirties or forties in good health. Some clones in this sample may be carry-over from other donors' samples.

To note about this clone: This sequence may be a read error, since a much larger clone differs from it by one base. The chain recombines TRBV29-1 with TRBJ2-5; 10 bases are a match to TRBD1. The CDR3 runs to 13 residues. CDR1 and CDR2 from the germline V gene are SQVTM and ANQGSEA. V gave up 7 bases and J gave up 5 bases; unmatched junction bases: 7. The DNA for the CDR3 is TGCAGCGCTTCTGGGACAGGGGCGGAGACCCAGTACTTC. It codes for CSASGTGAETQYF.

The gene calls are TRBV27 and TRBJ2-2; 7 bases map to TRBD1. Germline assignment: CDR1 MNHEY and CDR2 SMNVEV (reference sequence). Trimming removed 3 bases from V and 4 bases from J; junction bases left unmatched: 8. The CDR3 sequence is 16 residues long. The CDR3 region is CASSLIWGQSTGELFF. CDR3 sequence (DNA): TGTGCCAGCAGTTTGATATGGGGACAGAGCACCGGGGAGCTGTTTTTT.

The chain carries TRBV30 and TRBJ2-1; D is undetermined. CDR1 GTSNPN and CDR2 SVGIG come from the germline V gene (reference sequence). The V end lost 0 bases, the J end lost 9 bases, and 6 bases lay between the germline ends. The CDR3 is made up of 11 amino acids. CDR3 DNA sequence: TGTGCCTGGAGTGTACAAGTTGAGCAGTTCTTC. Encoded protein: CAWSVQVEQFF.

This clone was counted between two and nine times. This chain links TRBV7-6 with TRBJ2-7; no clear D gene. Germline-derived CDR1 and CDR2 are SGHVS and FNYEAQ. The CDR3 runs to 11 residues. The V end lost 4 bases, the J end lost 5 bases, and 6 bases lay between the germline ends. The CDR3 DNA follows: TGTGCCAGCAGCTCTTGGAACGAGCAGTACTTC. As protein: CASSSWNEQYF. The complete variable domain, with remaining parts taken from reference TRBV7-6 and TRBJ2-7, reads GAGVSQSPRYKVTKRGQDVALRCDPISGHVSLYWYRQALGQGPEFLTYFNYEAQQDKSGLPNDRFSAERPEGSISTLTIQRTEQRDSAMYRCASSSWNEQYFGPGTRLTVT.

The gene calls are TRBV7-6 and TRBJ2-5; 7 bases align to TRBD2. Germline CDR1 is SGHVS and CDR2 is FNYEAQ. The V segment lost 0 bases and the J segment 2 bases; nucleotides outside the gene matches: 6. The CDR3 sequence is 16 residues long. The CDR3 DNA follows: TGTGCCAGCAGCTTAGCCGGGGGGAGGTGGCAAGAGACCCAGTACTTC. Its translation: CASSLAGGRWQETQYF.

The J gene is TRBJ2-1, the V gene TRBV9; 7 positions match TRBD2. V was clipped by 0 bases and J by 2 bases; unmatched bases: 2. The germline V gene has CDR1 SGDLS and CDR2 YYNGEE. The CDR3 covers 15 residues. The CDR3, as DNA: TGTGCCAGCAGCGTAGGTAGCGGGCCCTACAATGAGCAGTTCTTC. Residues: CASSVGSGPYNEQFF.

This rearrangement joins TRBV5-5 to TRBJ1-5, with D perhaps TRBD1 (5 bases). Germline values: CDR1 SGHKS, CDR2 YYEKEE (reference sequence). V was pared by 4 bases and J by 7 bases, with 18 bases between. The CDR3 has 15 residues. CDR3 nucleotides: TGTGCCAGCAGCCCTGGGACTGGGACCGGACAGCCCCAGCATTTT. Encoded protein: CASSPGTGTGQPQHF.

The V gene is TRBV10-2, the J gene TRBJ2-1, with D tentatively TRBD2 (7 bases). V gave up 0 bases and J gave up 9 bases, with 15 bases separating them. Germline V CDR1 and CDR2: WSHSY, SAAADI. The CDR3 runs to 15 residues. The CDR3 DNA sequence: TGCGCCAGCAGTGAGTCGGGGCAGGGGAGGGGTGAGCAGTTCTTC. It is translated as CASSESGQGRGEQFF.

The J gene is TRBJ2-3, the V gene TRBV18; 11 bases are shared with TRBD2. The V and J ends lost 2 bases and 4 bases, in that order; junction bases with no gene match: 8. This CDR3 contains 17 residues. The germline gives CDR1 KGHSH, CDR2 LQKENI. The CDR3 bases are TGTGCCAGCTCACCAGGTACTAGCGGGAGTACCGCAGATACGCAGTATTTT. Its translation is CASSPGTSGSTADTQYF.

This clone was observed once. The CDR3 reads CATSRLAGQETQYF. The CDR3 DNA reads TGTGCCACCAGCCGACTAGCGGGACAAGAGACCCAGTACTTC. The chain recombines TRBV2 with TRBJ2-5; 11 bases are shared with TRBD2. Germline V gene sequence: CDR1 SNHLY, CDR2 FYNNEI. This CDR3 region has 14 residues. J lost 2 bases, V lost 10 bases, and 6 bases had no gene match. Full variable domain (missing parts from reference TRBV2 and TRBJ2-5): EPEVTQTPSHQVTQMGQEVILRCVPISNHLYFYWYRQILGQKVEFLVSFYNNEISEKSEIFDDQFSVERPDGSNFTLKIRSTKLEDSAMYFCATSRLAGQETQYFGPGTRLLVL.

Of note for this clone: The same CDR3 also results from other DNA sequences found in this sample. V gene TRBV19 combines with J gene TRBJ2-1; unclear D gene. The CDR3 runs to 12 residues. The V gene lost 4 bases and the J gene lost 4 bases, with 5 bases spanning the gap. Germline assignment: CDR1 LNHDA and CDR2 SQIVND (reference sequence). CDR3 loop: CASSTSYNEQFF. The CDR3 nucleotides read TGTGCCAGTAGTACTAGTTACAATGAGCAGTTCTTC.

Turning to this clone: A clone one base away is much larger, so this may be a read error. The CDR3 nucleotides are TGTGCCAGCAGTCAAAGCGGGGAGCTGTTTTTT. The encoded protein is CASSQSGELFF. The chain is built from TRBV6-5 and TRBJ2-2; D gene uncertain. The CDR3 runs 11 residues. In germline, CDR1 is MNHEY, CDR2 SVGAGI. Trimming took off 5 bases at V and 7 bases at J, with 5 bases between the two ends.

The V call is TRBV30, the J call TRBJ2-2; 10 bases are shared with TRBD1. Germline values: CDR1 GTSNPN, CDR2 SVGIG (reference sequence). This CDR3 is 14 amino acids long. Unmatched junction bases numbered 5, after V lost 4 bases and J lost 6 bases. CDR3 bases: TGTGCCTGGAACCCGGGACAGGGGCCCGGGGAGCTGTTTTTT. Amino acid sequence: CAWNPGQGPGELFF.

The genes are TRBV19 and TRBJ1-5; TRBD1 matches at 8 bases. The CDR3 covers 13 residues. The ends lost 7 bases at V and 8 bases at J; junction bases unmatched: 7. The germline V gene encodes CDR1 LNHDA and CDR2 SQIVND (reference sequence). The CDR3 nucleotides read TGTGCCAGTACCCGGGACAGGCTAAAGCCCCAGCATTTT. As protein: CASTRDRLKPQHF. Full variable domain (missing parts from reference TRBV19 and TRBJ1-5): DGGITQSPKYLFRKEGQNVTLSCEQNLNHDAMYWYRQDPGQGLRLIYYSQIVNDFQKGDIAEGYSVSREKKESFPLTVTSAQKNPTAFYLCASTRDRLKPQHFGDGTRLSIL.

This chain joins TRBV30 and TRBJ2-7, with D perhaps TRBD2 (5 bases). Germline CDR1 and CDR2: GTSNPN and SVGIG (reference sequence). V was shortened by 7 bases and J by 5 bases, with 18 bases between the two germline ends. This CDR3 has 13 amino acids. The DNA for the CDR3 is TGTGCCTTACTGAAGCGGAGAGGTAACGAGCAGTACTTC. Protein sequence: CALLKRRGNEQYF.

The chain uses TRBV11-2 and TRBJ1-3, with D perhaps matching TRBD1 (6 bases). The CDR3 runs 15 residues. CDR1 and CDR2 (germline): SGHAT, FQNNGV. Trimming removed 8 bases at V and 2 bases at J, with 16 bases between. CDR3 residues: CASGGAGDAGNTIYF. DNA for the CDR3: TGTGCCAGCGGTGGAGCAGGGGATGCTGGAAACACCATATATTTT.

The J gene is TRBJ1-2, the V gene TRBV5-6; no definite D call. Germline CDR1 SGHDT, CDR2 YYEEEE. Trimming took off 2 bases at V and 3 bases at J, with 20 bases between the two ends. This CDR3 comprises 17 residues. In DNA form, the CDR3 reads TGTGCCAGCAGCTTCAGAGATAGAGTCAGGTCGGACTATGGCTACACCTTC. This encodes CASSFRDRVRSDYGYTF.

The chain uses TRBV27 and TRBJ2-7; the match to TRBD2 covers 11 bases. V lost 5 bases, J lost 2 bases, and 5 bases stayed unmatched. Germline CDR1 MNHEY, CDR2 SMNVEV (reference sequence). CDR3 length: 15 residues. The CDR3 sequence: CASSDRLAGTYEQYF. In DNA form, the CDR3 reads TGTGCCAGCAGTGATAGACTAGCGGGGACCTACGAGCAGTACTTC.

This chain joins TRBV19 and TRBJ1-1; D remains ambiguous. The CDR3 runs to 13 residues. Germline CDR1 LNHDA, CDR2 SQIVND (reference sequence). Trimming left V 6 bases short and J 0 bases short, with 8 bases between. The CDR3 sequence: CASSVVVNTEAFF. The CDR3 DNA reads as TGTGCCAGTAGCGTGGTGGTGAACACTGAAGCTTTCTTT.

CDR3: CASSFGETGGSGELFF. CDR3 in DNA: TGTGCCAGCAGCTTCGGGGAGACAGGGGGCTCGGGGGAGCTGTTTTTT. The J gene is TRBJ2-2, the V gene TRBV7-9; 10 positions match TRBD1. CDR3 length: 16 amino acids. Germline V lookup: CDR1 SEHNR, CDR2 FQNEAQ (reference sequence). The V and J ends lost 3 bases and 8 bases, in that order; junction bases with no gene match: 9.

This clone was recorded many times. The chain uses TRBV7-2 and TRBJ2-1; no reliable D call. Germline CDR1 and CDR2: SGHTA and FQGNSA. This CDR3 comprises 13 residues. V lost 1 base and J lost 8, with 9 bases in between. The CDR3 nucleotides read TGTGCCAGCAGCTTAGGGGTTAACCATGAGCAGTTCTTC. Residues: CASSLGVNHEQFF.

This clone has more than one count but fewer than ten. V is TRBV29-1 and J is TRBJ2-1; 14 bases are shared with TRBD2. Trimming at V came to 3 bases and at J to 8 bases, leaving 9 bases not matched to a gene. The V gene's germline CDR1 is SQVTM and CDR2 ANQGSEA. The CDR3 is made up of 16 amino acids. The CDR3 nucleotides read TGCAGCGTTGAGGGTGGACTAGCGGGAGGAATCGATGAGCAGTTCTTC. Its translation is CSVEGGLAGGIDEQFF.

V usage is TRBV7-3 and J usage is TRBJ2-7, with 9 bases aligning to TRBD1. The germline CDR1 and CDR2 sequences are SGHTA and FQGTGA. The CDR3 runs to 16 residues. After removal of 2 bases from V and 7 bases from J, the junction contained 12 bases not matched to a gene. In DNA, the CDR3 is TGTGCCAGCAGCTTAGCACCGGGACAGGGCTTTCGAGAGCAGTACTTC. Protein: CASSLAPGQGFREQYF.

V gene TRBV5-1 combines with J gene TRBJ2-1, with 7 bases aligning to TRBD2. CDR3 size: 16 residues. The V and J ends lost 1 base and 2 bases, in that order; junction bases with no gene match: 6. Germline lookup yields CDR1 SGHRS and CDR2 YFSETQ. The CDR3 region has the DNA TGCGCCAGCAGCTTGAAAGGACTAGATGCCTACAATGAGCAGTTCTTC. Residues: CASSLKGLDAYNEQFF.

CDR3 DNA sequence: TGTGCCAGCAGCCCCGGGAGGGGAGAGACCCAGTACTTC. Its translation is CASSPGRGETQYF. V usage is TRBV14 and J usage is TRBJ2-5, with 8 nucleotides matching TRBD2. Germline V gives CDR1 SGHDN, CDR2 FVKESK. The CDR3 runs to 13 residues. V lost 4 bases to trimming and J lost 4 bases; unmatched junction nucleotides: 2. Full variable domain (outside the CDR3, taken from reference TRBV14 and TRBJ2-5): EAGVTQFPSHSVIEKGQTVTLRCDPISGHDNLYWYRRVMGKEIKFLLHFVKESKQDESGMPNNRFLAERTGGTYSTLKVQPAELEDSGVYFCASSPGRGETQYFGPGTRLLVL.

This chain joins TRBV7-2 and TRBJ1-5; D call uncertain. Trimming took 1 base from V and 1 from J, leaving 11 bases between them. Germline V CDR1 and CDR2: SGHTA, FQGNSA. This CDR3 is 16 amino acids long. The CDR3 region has the DNA TGTGCCAGCAGCTTAGTGTCCGGAGCAAGCAATCAGCCCCAGCATTTT. Translated, it gives CASSLVSGASNQPQHF.